The 23 T cell receptor beta chains in this list originate from one sample, sequenced in a study of blood T cell repertoires in COVID-19. This table comes from immunoSEQ multiplex PCR, and its TCRdb copy is limited to in-frame clones, with some not included. Here the sample spans about 250,000 clones, over 70% being singletons. Sample: peripheral blood. The receptor source for this set is a middle-aged man with active or convalescent COVID-19.

The V and J genes are TRBV7-6 and TRBJ2-7, with TRBD1 as a possible D gene (5 bases). Trimming shortened V by 0 bases and J by 0 bases, and 15 bases separated the two germline ends. CDR1 SGHVS and CDR2 FNYEAQ come from the germline V gene. The CDR3 is 17 amino acids. The CDR3 reads CASSLAGSGPLSYEQYF. CDR3 sequence (DNA): TGTGCCAGCAGCTTAGCCGGGTCAGGGCCCCTCTCCTACGAGCAGTACTTC.

CDR3 amino acids: CASSQSGTSGGANTGELFF. CDR3 bases: TGCGCCAGCAGCCAATCCGGGACTAGCGGGGGGGCGAACACCGGGGAGCTGTTTTTT. The V and J genes are TRBV4-3 and TRBJ2-2; TRBD2 matches 16 bases. Losses at the gene ends were 2 bases for V and 0 bases for J; bases not matched to a gene: 3. The V gene's germline CDR1 is LGHNA and CDR2 YSLEER. This CDR3 is built from 19 residues.

The chain combines TRBV6-5 with TRBJ2-2; D unresolved. The ends were cut back, 8 bases at V and 4 bases at J, with 11 bases in the middle. The V gene's germline CDR1 is MNHEY and CDR2 SVGAGI. This CDR3 region has 13 residues. The CDR3 DNA follows: TGTGCCAGCGCGACGTGGGCCACCGGGGAGCTGTTTTTT. Protein: CASATWATGELFF.

Concerning this clone: Other DNA sequences in this sample translate to the same CDR3. V usage is TRBV30 and J usage is TRBJ2-5, with D unresolved. Between the trimmed V and J ends, which lost 0 bases and 4 bases, there was a span of 3 bases. Germline V gene lookup returns CDR1 GTSNPN and CDR2 SVGIG (reference sequence). This CDR3 comprises 11 residues. The CDR3 sequence: CAWSVRETQYF. CDR3 in DNA: TGTGCCTGGAGTGTGCGAGAGACCCAGTACTTC.

As to this clone: Different DNA sequences within this sample yield the same CDR3. This chain joins TRBV5-1 and TRBJ1-6, with TRBD1 matching 7 bases. Germline V gene data show CDR1 as SGHRS and CDR2 as YFSETQ. The CDR3 contains 14 residues. V was clipped by 3 bases and J by 7 bases; unmatched bases: 4. The CDR3: CASSSGTVNSPLHF. CDR3 sequence (DNA): TGCGCCAGCAGCTCCGGGACAGTGAATTCACCCCTCCACTTT. Using reference TRBV5-1 and TRBJ1-6 for the parts outside the CDR3, the full variable domain is KAGVTQTPRYLIKTRGQQVTLSCSPISGHRSVSWYQQTPGQGLQFLFEYFSETQRNKGNFPGRFSGRQFSNSRSEMNVSTLELGDSALYLCASSSGTVNSPLHFGNGTRLTVT.

The chain employs TRBV27 and TRBJ1-1; no definite D call. The CDR3 is 14 amino acids. V gave up 0 bases and J gave up 5 bases, with 10 bases separating them. Germline assignment: CDR1 MNHEY and CDR2 SMNVEV (reference sequence). As DNA, the CDR3 is TGTGCCAGCAGTTTATCCGAGGTGTCGACTGAAGCTTTCTTT. Translated: CASSLSEVSTEAFF.

This sequence joins TRBV7-2 and TRBJ1-2; 12 nucleotides line up with TRBD1. Trimming removed 5 bases from V and 8 bases from J; junction bases left unmatched: 6. CDR1 SGHTA and CDR2 FQGNSA come from the germline V gene. The CDR3 runs 14 residues. The CDR3 DNA sequence: TGTGCCAGCAGCCGGGACAGGGGGCTACAAGGCTACACCTTC. It is translated as CASSRDRGLQGYTF.

This chain links TRBV25-1 with TRBJ1-1; 9 bases are a match to TRBD1. The CDR3 loop spans 16 amino acids. Germline trimming cut 5 bases from V and 4 bases from J; bases unmatched to any gene: 11. Germline V gene sequence: CDR1 MGHDK, CDR2 SYGVNS. The CDR3: CASSNLPGQGLTEAFF. The CDR3 DNA sequence: TGTGCCAGCAGTAATCTTCCGGGACAGGGACTCACTGAAGCTTTCTTT.

This chain joins TRBV30 and TRBJ2-3; 8 bases map to TRBD2. The germline CDR1 and CDR2 sequences are GTSNPN and SVGIG (reference sequence). Trimming took 5 bases from V and 0 from J; bases not matched to a gene: 7. CDR3 size: 15 residues. The CDR3 DNA reads as TGTGCCTGGGGAAGAGCGGGGGCCAGCACAGATACGCAGTATTTT. Protein product: CAWGRAGASTDTQYF.

This clone was counted a few times. V and J are TRBV5-1 and TRBJ1-2; 9 bases match TRBD1. The CDR3 has 14 residues. Per the germline V gene, CDR1 is SGHRS and CDR2 is YFSETQ. V shed 3 bases and J 8 bases; nucleotides not matched to a gene: 8. The CDR3, as DNA: TGCGCCAGCAGCTCGAGGGGACAGGGAAACGGCTACACCTTC. Its protein is CASSSRGQGNGYTF.

The chain is built from TRBV4-3 and TRBJ2-7; 7 nucleotides align to TRBD2. The CDR3 is 15 amino acids. V lost 8 bases and J lost 2; bases outside the gene matches: 12. The germline V gene encodes CDR1 LGHNA and CDR2 YSLEER. As DNA, the CDR3 is TGCGCCAGCGCCTTTGGCAGCGGGGAAACCTACGAGCAGTACTTC. This gives the protein CASAFGSGETYEQYF.

This rearrangement joins TRBV5-1 to TRBJ1-2; tentative D call: TRBD1 (5 bases). CDR3 length: 15 amino acids. Germline V gives CDR1 SGHRS, CDR2 YFSETQ. Deletions cut 5 bases from V and 4 bases from J, with 18 bases between. The CDR3 loop is CASRLDGGGSYGYTF. The CDR3 DNA is TGCGCCAGCAGACTCGATGGGGGAGGAAGCTATGGCTACACCTTC.

The V and J genes are TRBV30 and TRBJ2-3; 7 bases map to TRBD1. J lost 9 bases, V lost 0 bases, and 3 bases had no gene match. The germline gives CDR1 GTSNPN, CDR2 SVGIG (reference sequence). The CDR3 covers 12 residues. The CDR3 bases are TGTGCCTGGAGTGTAAGGGGGCCCACGCAGTATTTT. The encoded protein is CAWSVRGPTQYF.

The rearrangement uses TRBV6-5 and TRBJ2-2, with D uncertain. Germline V gene lookup returns CDR1 MNHEY and CDR2 SVGAGI. This CDR3 has 14 amino acids. Trimming pared 2 bases from V and 1 base from J, leaving 5 bases between. In DNA, the CDR3 is TGTGCCAGCAGTTACGGGCGGAACACCGGGGAGCTGTTTTTT. It translates to CASSYGRNTGELFF.

This clone was detected only once. The J gene is TRBJ2-7, the V gene TRBV7-6; TRBD1 aligns across 9 bases. CDR1 and CDR2 (germline): SGHVS, FNYEAQ. The CDR3 is 15 amino acids. J gave up 5 bases and V 2 bases, and 7 bases lay outside the gene matches. The CDR3 DNA sequence: TGTGCCAGCAGCTTATTTGGACAGGGGTTTGACGAGCAGTACTTC. Protein sequence: CASSLFGQGFDEQYF. Together with reference TRBV7-6 and TRBJ2-7, the CDR3 gives the full variable domain: GAGVSQSPRYKVTKRGQDVALRCDPISGHVSLYWYRQALGQGPEFLTYFNYEAQQDKSGLPNDRFSAERPEGSISTLTIQRTEQRDSAMYRCASSLFGQGFDEQYFGPGTRLTVT.

The CDR3: CASSQLGGETQYF. CDR3 in DNA: TGCGCCAGCAGCCAGTTGGGAGGAGAGACCCAGTACTTC. The J gene is TRBJ2-5, the V gene TRBV4-1; a possible D gene is TRBD2 (6 bases). The CDR3 consists of 13 residues. V was clipped by 3 bases and J by 4 bases, with 9 bases between them. Germline loops: CDR1 MGHRA, CDR2 YSYEKL.

The genes are TRBV7-9 and TRBJ1-2, with D hard to call. Germline V gene sequence: CDR1 SEHNR, CDR2 FQNEAQ (reference sequence). Trimming removed 3 bases from V and 7 bases from J, with 18 bases in between. The CDR3 runs to 15 residues. CDR3 loop: CASSLGGEAEAGYTF. Written as DNA, the CDR3 is TGTGCCAGCAGCTTGGGTGGGGAAGCGGAAGCTGGCTACACCTTC. The complete variable domain, with remaining parts taken from reference TRBV7-9 and TRBJ1-2, reads DTGVSQNPRHKITKRGQNVTFRCDPISEHNRLYWYRQTLGQGPEFLTYFQNEAQLEKSRLLSDRFSAERPKGSFSTLEIQRTEQGDSAMYLCASSLGGEAEAGYTFGSGTRLTVV.

This clone was recorded once. The chain combines TRBV7-8 with TRBJ2-7; no clear D. The germline V gene encodes CDR1 SGHVS and CDR2 FQNEAQ. This CDR3 has 12 amino acids. Trimming took off 0 bases at V and 5 bases at J, with 5 bases between the two ends. The CDR3 nucleotides read TGTGCCAGCAGCTTAGCTGGCCACGAGCAGTACTTC. It codes for CASSLAGHEQYF.

The sample holds one count of this clone. J is TRBJ1-5 and V is TRBV19, with no clear D. Trimming stripped 5 bases from V and 4 bases from J, with 9 bases between. The CDR3 has 13 amino acids. Germline loops: CDR1 LNHDA, CDR2 SQIVND (reference sequence). The CDR3 is CASSSGKNQPQHF. The CDR3 bases are TGTGCCAGTAGTTCAGGCAAAAATCAGCCCCAGCATTTT.

This clone was picked up a small number of times. The chain is built from TRBV6-1 and TRBJ1-2; perhaps TRBD1 as D (5 bases). Germline V gene data show CDR1 as MNHNS and CDR2 as SASEGT. Trimming took 3 bases from V and 3 from J, leaving 8 bases between them. There are 13 residues in the CDR3. The chain's CDR3 is CASSEDTYYGYTF. For the CDR3, the DNA is TGTGCCAGCAGTGAGGACACCTACTATGGCTACACCTTC.

V gene TRBV5-6 combines with J gene TRBJ1-2; D unclear. The length of the CDR3 is 13 residues. The germline V and J ends were trimmed by 0 bases and 5 bases, with 8 bases remaining between them. Germline-derived CDR1 and CDR2 are SGHDT and YYEEEE. CDR3 sequence reads: CASSLDRVYGYTF. CDR3 nucleotide sequence: TGTGCCAGCAGCTTGGACCGGGTTTATGGCTACACCTTC.

The V gene is TRBV19, the J gene TRBJ1-5; D remains unclear. The CDR3 is 13 amino acids. Trimming stripped 8 bases from V and 4 bases from J, with 12 bases between. Looked up from germline, CDR1 is LNHDA and CDR2 is SQIVND (reference sequence). The CDR3 loop is CASGSWANQPQHF. The CDR3 bases are TGTGCCAGTGGTTCCTGGGCAAATCAGCCCCAGCATTTT.

This rearrangement joins TRBV19 to TRBJ2-7; the match to TRBD2 covers 13 bases. The germline CDR1 and CDR2 sequences are LNHDA and SQIVND (reference sequence). Losses at the gene ends were 11 bases for V and 6 bases for J; bases not matched to a gene: 10. The CDR3 has 14 amino acids. CDR3 in amino acids: CAWVGLAGEGEQYF. The CDR3 bases are TGTGCCTGGGTCGGACTAGCGGGAGAGGGCGAGCAGTACTTC.